The sequence of this T cell receptor beta chain was determined in a study of OX40 agonist ivuxolimab in advanced cancers. Study as a whole: The treatment was a fully human IgG2 OX40 agonist, ivuxolimab. Males comprised about 78% of the group, whose mean age was approximately 60 years (range about 20 to 85). Study-level points and caveats: Which antigen the expanded peripheral T cells recognized is unknown.

Libraries were prepared by immunoSEQ multiplex PCR; TCRdb keeps only in-frame clonotypes and omits some of them. This sample has roughly 67,000 clones, with 80% to 95% found just once. Autoimmune disease history or systemic immunosuppression disqualified patients. With 8 bases removed from V and 0 bases from J, the gap between germline ends came to 20 bases. CDR3 length equals 17 residues. From germline, CDR1 is SGHNT and CDR2 YYREEE (reference sequence). For this clone: Antigen unknown.

This receptor was taken from an adult with an advanced solid tumor such as melanoma, head and neck, liver or kidney cancer. V and J are TRBV5-4 and TRBJ2-2; maybe TRBD2 (6 bases). Sequencing used CD4+ or CD8+ T cells sorted from blood, obtained in a trial of the OX40 agonist ivuxolimab. CDR3 sequence (DNA): TGTGCCAGTCGGGGGAGCAGCTTGGGCACGAACACCGGGGAGCTGTTTTTT. This translates into CASRGSSLGTNTGELFF.